This is a list of T cell receptor beta chains from one sample in a study of CD8 T cells in ankylosing spondylitis. TCRdb itself ran the 5' RACE reads through MiXCR, one entry per CDR3 protein. Among 200,000 to 250,000 distinct CDR3 sequences listed, approximately 20% were seen once. Sequencing used blood, either unsorted or a sorted T cell fraction (not recorded which). These receptors came from a male donor with ankylosing spondylitis. Each CDR3 is given with its conserved first and last residue. Each record gives: J gene, clone size, D gene, V gene, CDR3 DNA, CDR3 protein. The D gene is left open where the match is weak. Clone size is stated in some rows and not others, as once, few, many or a class when expanded.

J: TRBJ2-3
size: NA
D: NA
V: TRBV29-1
DNA: TGCAGCGTTGAGGTCAGTGTCACAGATACGCAGTATTTT
CDR3: CSVEVSVTDTQYF

J: TRBJ1-1
size: NA
D: NA
V: TRBV7-3
DNA: TGTGCCAGCAGCTTACAAGCCGGGGCGAACACTGAAGCTTTCTTT
CDR3: CASSLQAGANTEAFF

J: TRBJ2-1
size: many
D: NA
V: TRBV29-1
DNA: TGCAGCGTTGAGGAGGGGGGTTTAGAGCAGTTCTTC
CDR3: CSVEEGGLEQFF

J: TRBJ2-2
size: NA
D: TRBD1
V: TRBV25-1
DNA: TGTGCCAGCAGTGAGGACAGGGAGATCGGGGAGCTGTTTTTT
CDR3: CASSEDREIGELFF

J: TRBJ1-6
size: NA
D: NA
V: TRBV7-9
DNA: TGTGCCAGCAGCCCTGTAGGGGGTATGAGCCTCCACTTT
CDR3: CASSPVGGMSLHF

J: TRBJ2-3
size: few
D: NA
V: TRBV13
DNA: TGTGCCAGCAGTCCCAGACAGCACACAGATACGCAGTATTTT
CDR3: CASSPRQHTDTQYF

J: TRBJ1-2
size: NA
D: NA
V: TRBV9
DNA: TGTGCCAGCAGCGTAGATGGGTATGGCTACACCTTC
CDR3: CASSVDGYGYTF

J: TRBJ2-3
size: few
D: NA
V: TRBV15
DNA: TGTGCCACCAGCTCGACCCGGGCTAGCACAGATACGCAGTATTTT
CDR3: CATSSTRASTDTQYF

J: TRBJ1-3
size: NA
D: NA
V: TRBV4-1
DNA: TGCGCCAGCAGCCAAGGAAATACAAACACCATATATTTT
CDR3: CASSQGNTNTIYF

J: TRBJ1-1
size: few
D: NA
V: TRBV4-3
DNA: TGCGCCAGCAGCCAAGAAAGGAAGTACACTGAAGCTTTCTTT
CDR3: CASSQERKYTEAFF

J: TRBJ1-2
size: NA
D: NA
V: TRBV27
DNA: TGTGCCAGCAGTTCTCCCCGACAGGACAACTATGGCTACACCTTC
CDR3: CASSSPRQDNYGYTF

J: TRBJ2-6
size: NA
D: NA
V: TRBV28
DNA: TGTGCCAGCAGTTTATGGGTCGGATCCTCTGGGGCCAACGTCCTGACTTTC
CDR3: CASSLWVGSSGANVLTF

J: TRBJ2-2
size: NA
D: TRBD1
V: TRBV27
DNA: TGTGCCAGCAGTTTAGACAGGGGGCATACCGGGGAGCTGTTTTTT
CDR3: CASSLDRGHTGELFF

J: TRBJ1-2
size: NA
D: NA
V: TRBV6-5
DNA: TGTGCCAGCAGTTACTCGAGTGCTGGGGGCCTTGGCTACACCTTC
CDR3: CASSYSSAGGLGYTF

J: TRBJ1-1
size: few
D: NA
V: TRBV7-9
DNA: TGTGCCAGCAGCTCGAGTTCTGAAGCTTTCTTT
CDR3: CASSSSSEAFF

J: TRBJ1-3
size: few
D: NA
V: TRBV11-2
DNA: TGTGCCAGCAGCTCACAGACAGGTAGCTCTGGAAACACCATATATTTT
CDR3: CASSSQTGSSGNTIYF

J: TRBJ2-7
size: NA
D: NA
V: TRBV18
DNA: TGTGCCAGCTCACCGACCGTCGACTTTCGGTTCTTC
CDR3: CASSPTVDFRFF

J: TRBJ2-7
size: few
D: NA
V: TRBV20-1
DNA: TGCAGTGCTAGCATGGGACGGATCTCCTACGAGCAGTACTTC
CDR3: CSASMGRISYEQYF

J: TRBJ1-3
size: NA
D: NA
V: TRBV3-1
DNA: TGTGCCAGCACCCGCGATGGTGGCCTCGGAAACACCATATATTTT
CDR3: CASTRDGGLGNTIYF

J: TRBJ2-7
size: NA
D: NA
V: TRBV6-1
DNA: TGTGCCAGCAGCCAGCAACAGGGATTAGCCTACGAGCAGTACTTC
CDR3: CASSQQQGLAYEQYF

J: TRBJ1-1
size: few
D: NA
V: TRBV10-2
DNA: TGCGCCAGCCATACGTCAGGGAATTTGAACACTGAAGCTTTCTTT
CDR3: CASHTSGNLNTEAFF

J: TRBJ2-7
size: NA
D: NA
V: TRBV9
DNA: TGTGCCAGCAGCGTAGATGGCAGGACGTACGAGCAGTACTTC
CDR3: CASSVDGRTYEQYF

J: TRBJ1-1
size: few
D: NA
V: TRBV6-1
DNA: TGTGCCAGCAGTGAAGGATGGGTTCTCGGGACTGAAGCTTTCTTT
CDR3: CASSEGWVLGTEAFF

J: TRBJ2-1
size: NA
D: TRBD1
V: TRBV19
DNA: TGTGCCAGTACCCCTAGACAGGGCTTTGAGCAGTTCTTC
CDR3: CASTPRQGFEQFF

J: TRBJ2-5
size: NA
D: TRBD2
V: TRBV12-3/TRBV12-4
DNA: TGTGCCAGCAGTGCTAGCGGGGGCGGAGAGACCCAGTACTTC
CDR3: CASSASGGGETQYF

J: TRBJ2-7
size: few
D: NA
V: TRBV5-1
DNA: TGCGCCAGCAGCTTGCTCGGGACGGGCTACGAGCAGTACTTC
CDR3: CASSLLGTGYEQYF

J: TRBJ2-1
size: NA
D: NA
V: TRBV5-5
DNA: TGTGCCAGCACCCAAGAGACTATTAACTACAATGAGCAGTTCTTC
CDR3: CASTQETINYNEQFF

J: TRBJ1-1
size: NA
D: NA
V: TRBV9
DNA: TGTGCCAGCAGCGCAGGACAGTCGACTGAAGCTTTCTTT
CDR3: CASSAGQSTEAFF

J: TRBJ2-2
size: once
D: NA
V: TRBV27
DNA: TGTGCCAGCAGTTTATTGTCCAGCGGTTCGAACACCGGGGAGCTGTTTTTT
CDR3: CASSLLSSGSNTGELFF

J: TRBJ2-7
size: NA
D: NA
V: TRBV10-3
DNA: TGTGCCATCAGTGAATTGGGAATCGAGCAGTACTTC
CDR3: CAISELGIEQYF

J: TRBJ2-7
size: few
D: TRBD2
V: TRBV9
DNA: TGTGCCAGCAGCCCCAGACTAGCGGGAGTCGACGAGCAGTACTTC
CDR3: CASSPRLAGVDEQYF

J: TRBJ1-1
size: few
D: TRBD1
V: TRBV7-2
DNA: TGTGCCAGCAGCCCCAGGGGGGAGGACACTGAAGCTTTCTTT
CDR3: CASSPRGEDTEAFF

J: TRBJ2-7
size: few
D: NA
V: TRBV28
DNA: TGTGCCAGCAGTTTGGAAGATTACGAGCAGTACTTC
CDR3: CASSLEDYEQYF

J: TRBJ2-7
size: NA
D: NA
V: TRBV5-1
DNA: TGCGCCAGCAGCTGGGACGGATTCTCCTACGAGCAGTACTTC
CDR3: CASSWDGFSYEQYF

J: TRBJ2-7
size: NA
D: NA
V: TRBV3-1
DNA: TGTGCCAGCAGCCGAGACTTGAGCGTCGAGCAGTACTTC
CDR3: CASSRDLSVEQYF